Listed below are T cell receptor beta chains from one sample, sequenced in a study of Tregs in tolerant kidney transplant recipients. The table came from immunoSEQ multiplex PCR; TCRdb's copy has only in-frame clones and leaves some out. This table has about 15,000 clones, approximately 92% appearing once. The specimen sequenced was CD8+ T cells from blood. Source of these receptors: a human donor in good health. CDR3s include the opening cysteine and the closing phenylalanine or tryptophan. The D gene is left open where the match is weak. The listing skips clone size in some rows; elsewhere it reads once, few, many or a size class.

V	D	size	J	CDR3	DNA
TRBV5-4	-	-	TRBJ1-5	CASSLNPNQPQHF	TGTGCCAGCAGCTTGAACCCCAATCAGCCCCAGCATTTT
TRBV9	TRBD1	-	TRBJ1-6	CASSQTGDNSPLHF	TGTGCCAGCAGCCAGACAGGGGATAATTCACCCCTCCACTTT
TRBV23-1	-	-	TRBJ2-1	CATLPNSAAYNEQFF	TGCGCCACGCTCCCGAATTCGGCAGCCTACAATGAGCAGTTCTTC
TRBV12-5	-	-	TRBJ1-2	CASGLGQQYGYTF	TGTGCTAGTGGTTTGGGGCAGCAATATGGCTACACCTTC
TRBV9	-	-	TRBJ1-3	CASRAGSGSGNTIYF	TGTGCCAGCAGAGCCGGCTCGGGTTCTGGAAACACCATATATTTT
TRBV18	TRBD2	-	TRBJ2-3	CASSPFRTSGNTDTQYF	TGTGCCAGCTCACCATTCCGTACTAGCGGTAACACAGATACGCAGTATTTT
TRBV7-8	-	-	TRBJ1-2	CASSPNRDETNYGYTF	TGTGCCAGCAGCCCGAACAGGGATGAGACTAACTATGGCTACACCTTC
TRBV4-3	-	-	TRBJ1-3	CASSPGEGIFGNTIYF	TGCGCCAGCAGCCCGGGGGAGGGAATATTTGGAAACACCATATATTTT
TRBV10-3	-	-	TRBJ2-1	CAISGGMWEQFF	TGTGCCATCAGTGGGGGGATGTGGGAGCAGTTCTTC
TRBV9	TRBD2	-	TRBJ2-7	CASSVDGSGSREQYF	TGTGCCAGCAGCGTAGATGGTAGCGGGTCGAGGGAGCAGTACTTC
TRBV4-1	-	-	TRBJ2-1	CASSQSFDGNEQFF	TGCGCCAGCAGCCAAAGTTTCGACGGGAATGAGCAGTTCTTC
TRBV6-5	TRBD1	-	TRBJ2-7	CASSYGTGSSYEQYF	TGTGCCAGCAGTTACGGGACAGGGAGCTCCTACGAGCAGTACTTC
TRBV7-9	-	-	TRBJ1-3	CASSSGSGGNTIYF	TGTGCCAGCAGCTCAGGGTCCGGAGGAAACACCATATATTTT
TRBV27	TRBD1	-	TRBJ2-1	CASRDRGWNEQFF	TGTGCCAGCCGGGACAGGGGGTGGAATGAGCAGTTCTTC
TRBV7-3	TRBD2	few	TRBJ2-3	CASSSLGTIRYF	TGTGCCAGCAGCTCGCTCGGGACTATTCGGTATTTT
TRBV4-1	-	-	TRBJ2-7	CASSQQPGSTYEQYF	TGCGCCAGCAGCCAACAACCTGGCAGTACCTACGAGCAGTACTTC
TRBV5-5	-	-	TRBJ1-5	CASSLEDRSNQPQHF	TGTGCCAGCAGCTTGGAGGACAGAAGTAATCAGCCCCAGCATTTT
TRBV28	-	-	TRBJ2-1	CASSLRGSGDEQFF	TGTGCCAGCAGTTTACGGGGTTCGGGCGATGAGCAGTTCTTC
TRBV27	-	once	TRBJ1-1	CASSSYRVPNTEAFF	TGTGCCAGCAGTAGCTACAGGGTTCCGAACACTGAAGCTTTCTTT
TRBV27	-	-	TRBJ1-2	CASSFFPSGNYGYTF	TGTGCCAGCAGTTTCTTTCCGTCAGGGAACTATGGCTACACCTTC
TRBV13	-	-	TRBJ1-3	CASSPLPRGGDTIYF	TGTGCCAGCAGCCCTCTCCCGAGGGGTGGGGACACCATATATTTT
TRBV5-6	-	-	TRBJ2-3	CASSFGAQASTDTQYF	TGTGCCAGCAGCTTCGGGGCCCAGGCGAGCACAGATACGCAGTATTTT
TRBV19	-	-	TRBJ2-5	CASSISDEQETQYF	TGTGCCAGTAGTATCTCGGATGAACAAGAGACCCAGTACTTC
TRBV4-1	-	-	TRBJ2-7	CASSQVGLAPTYEQYF	TGCGCCAGCAGCCAAGTAGGGCTAGCGCCGACCTACGAGCAGTACTTC
TRBV10-3	-	-	TRBJ2-3	CAITSGVDTQYF	TGTGCCATCACCTCAGGGGTCGATACGCAGTATTTT
TRBV19	TRBD1	-	TRBJ1-5	CASSTRTGGQPQHF	TGTGCCAGTAGTACCAGGACAGGGGGACAGCCCCAGCATTTT
TRBV7-2	-	-	TRBJ1-2	CASSFGHPYGYTF	TGTGCCAGCAGCTTCGGACATCCATATGGCTACACCTTC
TRBV30	TRBD1	-	TRBJ2-7	CAWGTGEGLEQYF	TGTGCCTGGGGGACAGGGGAAGGACTCGAGCAGTACTTC
TRBV7-9	-	once	TRBJ2-2	CASSRSTSSGTGELFF	TGTGCCAGCAGCCGAAGCACTTCCTCGGGAACCGGGGAGCTGTTTTTT
TRBV11-2	TRBD2	-	TRBJ2-1	CASSATPSGNSYNEQFF	TGTGCCAGCAGCGCGACGCCTAGCGGGAACTCCTACAATGAGCAGTTCTTC
TRBV19	TRBD1	-	TRBJ1-2	CAAAGGRGYTF	TGTGCCGCTGCAGGGGGCAGGGGCTACACCTTC
TRBV6-5	-	-	TRBJ1-5	CASRGGSNQPQHF	TGTGCCAGCAGAGGTGGGTCCAATCAGCCCCAGCATTTT
TRBV5-4	-	-	TRBJ2-7	CASSSYAGVREQYF	TGTGCCAGCAGCTCTTATGCAGGGGTCCGGGAGCAGTACTTC
TRBV25-1	-	-	TRBJ1-1	CAGQDRKGRGNTEAFF	TGTGCCGGCCAGGACAGAAAGGGGAGGGGGAACACTGAAGCTTTCTTT
TRBV5-1	-	-	TRBJ2-2	CASSFAVTGELFF	TGCGCCAGCAGCTTTGCGGTCACCGGGGAGCTGTTTTTT
TRBV11-2	-	-	TRBJ1-1	CASSLRLDTEAFF	TGTGCCAGCAGCTTGAGACTGGACACTGAAGCTTTCTTT
TRBV7-9	-	-	TRBJ2-7	CASSRSYEQYF	TGTGCCAGCAGTCGTTCCTACGAGCAGTACTTC
TRBV4-3	-	-	TRBJ1-3	CASSQVRGDSSSGNTIYF	TGCGCCAGCAGCCAAGTTAGGGGGGATTCAAGCTCTGGAAACACCATATATTTT
TRBV19	-	-	TRBJ2-7	CASSIGWGYEQYF	TGTGCCAGTAGTATTGGGTGGGGTTACGAGCAGTACTTC
TRBV4-2	-	-	TRBJ2-1	CASSHLRGGEQFF	TGTGCCAGCAGCCACCTCCGTGGTGGCGAGCAGTTCTTC
TRBV30	TRBD1	-	TRBJ1-2	CAGFPLTGGGYTF	TGTGCCGGATTCCCCTTGACAGGGGGCGGCTACACCTTC
TRBV21-1	-	-	TRBJ2-5	CASSKRSPTTVTQETQYF	TGTGCCAGCAGCAAAAGGTCCCCTACGACAGTTACCCAAGAGACCCAGTACTTC
TRBV6-6	-	-	TRBJ2-6	CASSSPISGANVLTF	TGTGCCAGCAGTTCCCCCATTTCGGGGGCCAACGTCCTGACTTTC
TRBV6-1	-	-	TRBJ2-2	CASSEFYTGELFF	TGTGCCAGCAGTGAATTTTACACCGGGGAGCTGTTTTTT
TRBV4-1	-	-	TRBJ1-6	CASSQENTTPNSPLHF	TGCGCCAGCAGCCAGGAAAACACTACCCCAAATTCACCCCTCCACTTT
TRBV12-5	TRBD2	-	TRBJ2-3	CASGLVTSALGPDTQYF	TGTGCTAGTGGTTTGGTAACTAGCGCATTGGGACCAGATACGCAGTATTTT
TRBV7-9	TRBD2	-	TRBJ2-1	CASSRTSGYNEQFF	TGTGCCAGCAGCCGGACTAGCGGTTACAATGAGCAGTTCTTC
TRBV7-6	TRBD2	large	TRBJ2-5	CASSLWGGETQYF	TGTGCCAGCAGCTTGTGGGGGGGAGAGACCCAGTACTTC
TRBV10-3	-	-	TRBJ2-5	CAISGTDETQYF	TGTGCCATCAGTGGGACAGATGAGACCCAGTACTTC
TRBV29-1	-	few	TRBJ1-1	CSVHDSEAFF	TGCAGCGTTCATGACAGTGAAGCTTTCTTT
TRBV10-3	-	-	TRBJ1-5	CAISEYGVSLNQPQHF	TGTGCCATCAGTGAGTACGGGGTTTCCCTTAATCAGCCCCAGCATTTT
TRBV27	TRBD1	-	TRBJ1-3	CASSLWDPRDRVRGLGGNTIYF	TGTGCCAGCAGTTTATGGGACCCCCGGGACAGGGTCAGAGGCTTGGGTGGAAACACCATATATTTT
TRBV30	TRBD1	-	TRBJ1-3	CAWSYIRDSRFILSGNTIYF	TGTGCCTGGAGTTACATCCGGGACAGCCGTTTCATTCTCTCTGGAAACACCATATATTTT
TRBV30	-	-	TRBJ1-2	CAWSDGHGYTF	TGTGCCTGGAGTGACGGGCACGGCTACACCTTC
TRBV11-2	-	-	TRBJ2-7	CASSASYEQYF	TGTGCCAGCAGCGCCAGCTACGAGCAGTACTTC
TRBV20-1	-	few	TRBJ1-2	CSAQSEGYTF	TGCAGTGCTCAATCGGAAGGCTACACCTTC
TRBV7-9	-	-	TRBJ1-2	CASSLASGANGYTF	TGTGCCAGCAGCTTAGCATCGGGGGCGAACGGCTACACCTTC
TRBV4-1	-	-	TRBJ1-4	CASSQETGKYGEKLFF	TGCGCCAGCAGCCAAGAGACGGGGAAATACGGAGAAAAACTGTTTTTT